A selection of T cell receptor beta chains follows, all from one sample in a study of Graves' ophthalmopathy and Graves' hyperthyroidism. TCRdb passed the multiplex PCR reads through MiXCR, listing each CDR3 protein once. The sample gives 260,000 or so distinct CDR3 sequences, about 47% of which show up once; about 45% is in the top ten. The sample taken for sequencing was peripheral blood. The receptors shown here come from an adult man with Graves' ophthalmopathy. Both conserved end residues are trimmed from each CDR3.

j_call v_call cdr3_aa
TRBJ2-7 TRBV28 ASSGDREQY
TRBJ2-5 TRBV3-1 ASSQGSGVKTQY
TRBJ1-2 TRBV5-8 ASSRVLDGYT
TRBJ2-7 TRBV20-1 SARDSGTSALLEQY
TRBJ2-3 TRBV20-1 SARDPRLDTQY
TRBJ1-6 TRBV9 ASSEGFNSPLH
TRBJ2-7 TRBV14 ASSRGWRDSFYYEQY
TRBJ1-1 TRBV15 ATSRVQLGTEAF
TRBJ2-7 TRBV2 ASLKRGPSYEQY
TRBJ2-5 TRBV29-1 SVVGGTQY
TRBJ1-5 TRBV10-3 ATRDRVSENQPQH
TRBJ1-2 TRBV19 ASSIVGAYSNYGYT
- TRBV6-6 ASSLGTPLSYYEQY
TRBJ2-6 TRBV19 AQSWDFQGFSGANVLT
TRBJ2-2 TRBV6-4 ASSAFYRGNTGELF
TRBJ1-4 TRBV2 ASRPTTTNEKLF
TRBJ1-6 TRBV10-3 AIRGDSQGSPLH
TRBJ2-1 TRBV10-3 AISEARDSYEQF